Listed here is a single T cell receptor beta chain. It was with 60 Vbeta and 13 Jbeta primers that the PCR ran. Repertoires were generated with immunoSEQ multiplex PCR, while TCRdb's copy carries only in-frame clones and drops some. The sample includes approximately 79,000 clones, around 81% of them seen just once. This record comes from a study of cytomegalovirus exposure and HLA in healthy donors. Trimming shortened V by 1 base and J by 2 bases, and 9 bases separated the two germline ends. CDR1 and CDR2 (germline): LGHNA, YSLEER. CDR3 length: 15 amino acids. This receptor was taken from a male donor in good health and CMV-seropositive. The specimen sequenced was PBMCs. This chain joins TRBV4-3 and TRBJ2-1; possible D gene TRBD2, 7 bases. The CDR3 bases are TGCGCCAGCAGCCAAGGGGGGGGCACCTACAATGAGCAGTTCTTC. Translation gives CASSQGGGTYNEQFF.